Each of the 15 T cell receptor beta chains below was sequenced from the same sample in a study of blood T cell repertoires in COVID-19. This table comes from immunoSEQ multiplex PCR, and its TCRdb copy is limited to in-frame clones, with some not included. The data show some 270,000 clones, with approximately 84% seen just once and 15% to 19% held by the top ten. The sequencing sample was made of peripheral blood. All receptors derive from a person between 65 and 80 years old with COVID-19, enrolled during active disease.

This clone turned up a few times. The CDR3 is CSVEAGTAGNTIYF. CDR3 bases: TGCAGCGTTGAGGCCGGGACAGCTGGAAACACCATATATTTT. The chain employs TRBV29-1 and TRBJ1-3; the match to TRBD1 covers 7 bases. The J segment lost 2 bases and the V segment lost 3 bases, leaving 4 bases of the junction unmatched. The CDR3 has 14 residues. The germline V gene has CDR1 SQVTM and CDR2 ANQGSEA. The full variable domain, rest sourced from reference TRBV29-1 and TRBJ1-3, is SAVISQKPSRDICQRGTSLTIQCQVDSQVTMMFWYRQQPGQSLTLIATANQGSEATYESGFVIDKFPISRPNLTFSTLTVSNMSPEDSSIYLCSVEAGTAGNTIYFGEGSWLTVV.

This chain uses TRBV4-3 with TRBJ2-3; 12 bases match TRBD2. V was pared by 5 bases and J by 3 bases, with 6 bases of the junction left unmatched. Germline loops: CDR1 LGHNA, CDR2 YSLEER. There are 16 residues in the CDR3. CDR3 nucleotide sequence: TGCGCCAGCAGCTTGGAGCTAGCGGGAGGGACAGATACGCAGTATTTT. This translates into CASSLELAGGTDTQYF.

The gene calls are TRBV28 and TRBJ2-7; D is perhaps TRBD2 (5 bases). CDR3 length: 16 amino acids. V lost 3 bases to trimming and J lost 3 bases, with 18 bases between them. From germline, CDR1 is MDHEN and CDR2 SYDVKM. CDR3 nucleotides: TGTGCCAGCAGTTTTATCGGGGAGCCGGAGAGCTACGAGCAGTACTTC. Encoded protein: CASSFIGEPESYEQYF. The full variable domain, its missing parts supplied by reference TRBV28 and TRBJ2-7, is DVKVTQSSRYLVKRTGEKVFLECVQDMDHENMFWYRQDPGLGLRLIYFSYDVKMKEKGDIPEGYSVSREKKERFSLILESASTNQTSMYLCASSFIGEPESYEQYFGPGTRLTVT.

The genes are TRBV18 and TRBJ2-2, with D possibly TRBD2 on 5 matching bases. This CDR3 region has 13 residues. Germline loops: CDR1 KGHSH, CDR2 LQKENI. The germline V and J ends were trimmed by 2 bases and 6 bases, with 7 bases remaining between them. The CDR3 loop is CASSPDGAGELFF. As DNA, the CDR3 is TGTGCCAGCTCACCAGACGGGGCCGGGGAGCTGTTTTTT.

This clone ranks as medium-sized. This chain connects TRBV5-1 to TRBJ2-7; 7 positions match TRBD1. After removal of 0 bases from V and 3 bases from J, the junction contained 6 bases not matched to a gene. The germline gives CDR1 SGHRS, CDR2 YFSETQ. The CDR3 runs to 15 residues. CDR3 nucleotide sequence: TGCGCCAGCAGCTTGGAAGGGGGCGCCTTCTACGAGCAGTACTTC. The encoded protein is CASSLEGGAFYEQYF.

The chain joins TRBV4-3 to TRBJ1-6; a possible D gene is TRBD1 (6 bases). There are 15 residues in the CDR3. Germline V gene data show CDR1 as LGHNA and CDR2 as YSLEER. V gave up 2 bases and J gave up 5 bases, with 10 bases separating them. CDR3 amino acids: CASSQRDRNNSPLHF. DNA of the CDR3: TGCGCCAGCAGCCAACGAGACAGGAATAATTCACCCCTCCACTTT.

This clone has just one count. The gene calls are TRBV5-1 and TRBJ2-6; D gene unclear. V lost 0 bases to trimming and J lost 2 bases, with 6 bases between them. The CDR3 runs 15 residues. Per germline, CDR1 SGHRS and CDR2 YFSETQ. DNA of the CDR3: TGCGCCAGCAGCTTGGGGGCTACTGGGGCCAACGTCCTGACTTTC. It is translated as CASSLGATGANVLTF.

This clone has only a few counts. CDR3 protein: CATLVSGQGAGEQFF. The CDR3 DNA reads as TGTGCCACCCTCGTGTCGGGACAGGGGGCAGGTGAGCAGTTCTTC. V and J are TRBV2 and TRBJ2-1; 12 bases align to TRBD1. Germline trimming cut 10 bases from V and 9 bases from J; bases unmatched to any gene: 13. The germline gives CDR1 SNHLY, CDR2 FYNNEI. The CDR3 contains 15 residues.

The rearrangement joins TRBV2 to TRBJ2-3; 8 bases match TRBD2. The V segment lost 6 bases and the J segment 5 bases; nucleotides outside the gene matches: 13. The CDR3 is made up of 16 amino acids. The germline gives CDR1 SNHLY, CDR2 FYNNEI. CDR3 in amino acids: CASSGEREITRDTQYF. CDR3 in DNA: TGTGCCAGCAGCGGCGAGCGGGAGATCACACGAGATACGCAGTATTTT.

In this sample, this clone is medium-sized. The rearrangement joins TRBV30 to TRBJ1-2; D call uncertain. The germline V gene has CDR1 GTSNPN and CDR2 SVGIG (reference sequence). The CDR3 covers 13 residues. V was clipped by 1 base and J by 7 bases, with 13 bases between them. The CDR3 DNA sequence: TGTGCCTGGAGTGCTGGTGCGAATCGTGGCTACACCTTC. Translated: CAWSAGANRGYTF.

The rearrangement uses TRBV29-1 and TRBJ2-1, with D possibly being TRBD1 (5 bases). The CDR3 is made up of 13 amino acids. V gave up 3 bases and J gave up 5 bases, with 11 bases separating them. Germline CDR1 SQVTM, CDR2 ANQGSEA. In DNA, the CDR3 is TGCAGCGTTGACCAGGGTCCCGACAATGAGCAGTTCTTC. Amino acid sequence: CSVDQGPDNEQFF.

The gene calls are TRBV15 and TRBJ2-1; the D gene is possibly TRBD2 (6 bases). Trimming removed 0 bases at V and 9 bases at J, with 12 bases between. Germline V CDR1 and CDR2: LNHNV, YYDKDF (reference sequence). The CDR3 runs 14 residues. CDR3 nucleotides: TGTGCCACCAGCAGAGATACCGGGAGTCCTGAGCAGTTCTTC. Amino acids: CATSRDTGSPEQFF.

The V call is TRBV2, the J call TRBJ2-7; possibly TRBD1 for D (5 bases). V lost 5 bases and J lost 2, with 7 bases in between. This CDR3 comprises 12 residues. Germline-derived CDR1 and CDR2 are SNHLY and FYNNEI. CDR3 in amino acids: CASSQGAYEQYF. For the CDR3, the DNA is TGTGCCAGCAGTCAGGGCGCCTACGAGCAGTACTTC.

In this sample, this clone turned up a few times. The gene calls are TRBV6-6 and TRBJ2-2, with a weak D call TRBD1 (5 bases). V gave up 5 bases and J gave up 6 bases, with 25 bases separating them. Germline loops: CDR1 MNHNY, CDR2 SVGAGI (reference sequence). CDR3 length equals 18 residues. CDR3 sequence (DNA): TGTGCCAGCAGTCCCCTCTCCGGGTTAAAGGGGCCTTCCGGGGAGCTGTTTTTT. Its protein is CASSPLSGLKGPSGELFF.

J is TRBJ1-1 and V is TRBV27; D is unclear. The V end was cut by 7 bases, the J end by 2 bases, with 11 bases between. In germline, CDR1 is MNHEY, CDR2 SMNVEV (reference sequence). The CDR3 spans 13 residues. The CDR3 DNA reads TGTGCCAGCAACGCAGGTCGTAACACTGAAGCTTTCTTT. Amino acid sequence: CASNAGRNTEAFF.